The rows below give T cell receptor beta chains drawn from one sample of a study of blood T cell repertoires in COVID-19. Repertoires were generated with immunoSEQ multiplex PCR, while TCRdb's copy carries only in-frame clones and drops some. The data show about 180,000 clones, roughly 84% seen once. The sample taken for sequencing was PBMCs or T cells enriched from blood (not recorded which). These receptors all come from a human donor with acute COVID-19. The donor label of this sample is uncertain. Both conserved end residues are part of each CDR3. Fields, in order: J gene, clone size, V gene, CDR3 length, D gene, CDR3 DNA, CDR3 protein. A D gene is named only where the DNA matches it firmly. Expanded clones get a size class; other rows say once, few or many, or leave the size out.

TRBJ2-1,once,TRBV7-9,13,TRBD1,TGTGCCAGCAGCCTAGGACAGGCCAATGAGCAGTTCTTC,CASSLGQANEQFF
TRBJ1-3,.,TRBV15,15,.,TGTGCCACCAGCAGAGATCGAGAGGGGGGGAACACCATATATTTT,CATSRDREGGNTIYF
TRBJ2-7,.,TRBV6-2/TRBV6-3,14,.,TGTGCCAGCAGTTACGGACAAAACGCCTACGAGCAGTACTTC,CASSYGQNAYEQYF
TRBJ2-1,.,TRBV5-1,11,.,TGCGCCAGCAGCCGGGTAGGTGAGCAGTTCTTC,CASSRVGEQFF
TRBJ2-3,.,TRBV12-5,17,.,TGTGCTAGTGGTTCCCTTGGTAGCGCCCGGTGGGCAGATACGCAGTATTTT,CASGSLGSARWADTQYF
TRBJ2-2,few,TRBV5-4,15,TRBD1,TGTGCCAGCCGACCGGGACAGGCCGTCACCGGGGAGCTGTTTTTT,CASRPGQAVTGELFF
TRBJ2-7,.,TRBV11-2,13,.,TGTGCCAGCAGCCCGACAGTCTCCTACGAGCAGTACTTC,CASSPTVSYEQYF
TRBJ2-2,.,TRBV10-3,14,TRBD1,TGTGCCATCACCAGACAGGGAGACACCGGGGAGCTGTTTTTT,CAITRQGDTGELFF
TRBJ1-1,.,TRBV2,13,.,TGTGCCAGCCGGACAGCCTGGAACACTGAAGCTTTCTTT,CASRTAWNTEAFF
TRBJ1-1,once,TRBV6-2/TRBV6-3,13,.,TGTGCCAGCAGTTTGGACAGGAACACTGAAGCTTTCTTT,CASSLDRNTEAFF
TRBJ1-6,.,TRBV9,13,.,TGTGCCAGCAGCCTTCAGGGGATGCCACCCCTCCACTTT,CASSLQGMPPLHF
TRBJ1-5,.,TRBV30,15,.,TGTGCCTGGAGTGTTGGGGGGGCGCGGGGCCAGCCCCAGCATTTT,CAWSVGGARGQPQHF
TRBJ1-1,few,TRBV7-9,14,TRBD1,TGTGCCAGCAGCTTCCGGACAGGGAACACTGAAGCTTTCTTT,CASSFRTGNTEAFF
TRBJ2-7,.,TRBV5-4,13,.,TGTGCCAGCAGCTCAAGGGGAACCTACGAGCAGTACTTC,CASSSRGTYEQYF
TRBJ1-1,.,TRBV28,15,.,TGTGCCAGCAGTTATCTTCAGGGATACGACACTGAAGCTTTCTTT,CASSYLQGYDTEAFF
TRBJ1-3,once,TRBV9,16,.,TGTGCCAGCAGCGTAGTCAGGGGATATCGCACAAGGCAGGTATATTTT,CASSVVRGYRTRQVYF
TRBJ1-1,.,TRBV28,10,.,TGTGCCACCCAGGGCACTGAAGCTTTCTTT,CATQGTEAFF
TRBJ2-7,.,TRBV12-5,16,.,TGTGCTAGTGGTTTGGTCTCAGGGGCTGGGTCCTACGAGCAGTACTTC,CASGLVSGAGSYEQYF
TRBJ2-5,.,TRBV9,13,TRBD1,TGTGCCAGCAGCGTAGCAGGGGGAGAGACCCAGTACTTC,CASSVAGGETQYF
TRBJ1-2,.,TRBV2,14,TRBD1,TGTGCCAGCGGGTTGCAGGGGGAGAACTATGGCTACACCTTC,CASGLQGENYGYTF
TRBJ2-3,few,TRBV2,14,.,TGTGCCAGCGTTGGCCGGAGTAGCGGAGATACGCAGTATTTT,CASVGRSSGDTQYF
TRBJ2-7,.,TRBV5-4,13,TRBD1,TGTGCCAGCAGAGGGACAGGGCCGGGCGAGCAGTACTTC,CASRGTGPGEQYF
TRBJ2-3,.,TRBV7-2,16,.,TGTGCCAGCAGCCTGCAGGCGGGGGCCGGAACAGATACGCAGTATTTT,CASSLQAGAGTDTQYF
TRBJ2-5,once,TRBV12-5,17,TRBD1,TGTGCTAGTGGTTTGGTACAAAGACAGGGGATTCAAGAGACCCAGTACTTC,CASGLVQRQGIQETQYF
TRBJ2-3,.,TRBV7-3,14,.,TGTGCCAGCAGCTATACCAGGGGCACAGATACGCAGTATTTT,CASSYTRGTDTQYF
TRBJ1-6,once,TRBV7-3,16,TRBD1,TGTGCCAGCAGCTTAAGGACAGGGGGTTATAATTCACCCCTCCACTTT,CASSLRTGGYNSPLHF
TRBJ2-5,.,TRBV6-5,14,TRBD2,TGTGCCAGCTCCGAGGGAGGGATTGGGGAGACCCAGTACTTC,CASSEGGIGETQYF
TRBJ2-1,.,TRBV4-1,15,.,TGCGCCAGCAGCCCCGCGGGTGTCTCCTACAATGAGCAGTTCTTC,CASSPAGVSYNEQFF
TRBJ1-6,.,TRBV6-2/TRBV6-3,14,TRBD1,TGTGCCAGCAGTGGACAGGGAATTAATTCACCCCTCCACTTT,CASSGQGINSPLHF
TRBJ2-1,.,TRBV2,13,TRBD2,TGTGCCAGCAGTGAAAGCGGGGGGAATGAGCAGTTCTTC,CASSESGGNEQFF
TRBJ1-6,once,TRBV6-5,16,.,TGTGCCAGCAGTTACTCCCGCGGGGGGGGTAATTCACCCCTCCACTTT,CASSYSRGGGNSPLHF
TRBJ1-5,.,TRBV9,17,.,TGTGCCAGCAGCGTAGAGGAGAGGATGTTTAGCAATCAGCCCCAGCATTTT,CASSVEERMFSNQPQHF
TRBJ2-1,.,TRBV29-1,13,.,TGCAGCGTTGCACATCGCTCCTACAATGAGCAGTTCTTC,CSVAHRSYNEQFF